The rows below give T cell receptor beta chains drawn from one sample of a study of blood T cell repertoires in COVID-19. This table comes from immunoSEQ multiplex PCR, and its TCRdb copy is limited to in-frame clones, with some not included. The sample yields roughly 190,000 clones, around 80% seen once. Sample: PBMCs or T cells enriched from blood (not recorded which). These receptors were collected from a woman aged 50 to 60 with acute COVID-19. CDR3s include the opening cysteine and the closing phenylalanine or tryptophan. The order of the fields is clone size, D gene, V gene, J gene, CDR3 protein, CDR3 DNA. D genes are given only for firm matches. The size field is filled for only some rows; it gives once, few, many or a size class.

NA,NA,TRBV6-1,TRBJ2-4,CASSEGRNIQYF,TGTGCCAGCAGTGAAGGGAGAAACATTCAGTACTTC
NA,NA,TRBV28,TRBJ1-6,CASSISSGRRLPNNSPLHF,TGTGCCAGCAGCATATCGTCGGGGAGACGGTTGCCTAATAATTCACCCCTCCACTTT
NA,NA,TRBV5-5,TRBJ1-1,CASSFTRVTEAFF,TGTGCCAGCAGCTTTACACGGGTCACTGAAGCTTTCTTT
NA,TRBD1,TRBV19,TRBJ1-5,CASSSPGQGARQPQHF,TGTGCCAGTAGTAGTCCGGGGCAGGGGGCCAGACAGCCCCAGCATTTT
NA,TRBD2,TRBV4-1,TRBJ2-5,CASSPGLAAQETQYF,TGCGCCAGCAGCCCCGGACTAGCGGCTCAAGAGACCCAGTACTTC
NA,NA,TRBV27,TRBJ1-1,CASRSGGAVNTEAFF,TGTGCCAGCAGGTCGGGGGGTGCGGTGAACACTGAAGCTTTCTTT
NA,TRBD1,TRBV30,TRBJ1-6,CAWSTTRTGKPNNSPLHF,TGTGCCTGGAGTACCACTCGGACAGGGAAGCCCAATAATTCACCCCTCCACTTT
NA,NA,TRBV19,TRBJ1-3,CASIRDYPGNTIYF,TGTGCCAGTATCCGGGACTACCCTGGAAACACCATATATTTT
NA,TRBD1,TRBV5-8,TRBJ1-3,CASSLDRGPGNTIYF,TGTGCCAGCAGCTTGGACAGGGGACCCGGAAACACCATATATTTT
NA,NA,TRBV27,TRBJ1-4,CASSPIGGRVYEKLFF,TGTGCCAGCAGTCCCATTGGTGGCAGGGTTTATGAAAAACTGTTTTTT
NA,NA,TRBV2,TRBJ1-1,CASSATTALGEAFF,TGTGCCAGCAGTGCGACTACAGCGCTCGGGGAGGCTTTCTTT
NA,NA,TRBV2,TRBJ2-3,CASSENPTNFGRSTDTQYF,TGTGCCAGCAGTGAAAACCCCACCAACTTCGGTCGTAGCACAGATACGCAGTATTTT
NA,TRBD1,TRBV9,TRBJ1-1,CASSVADRGLSEAFF,TGTGCCAGCAGCGTAGCTGACAGGGGGTTGTCTGAAGCTTTCTTT
few,TRBD1,TRBV6-5,TRBJ1-2,CASSSGTGGNYGYTF,TGTGCCAGCAGTTCTGGGACAGGGGGTAACTATGGCTACACCTTC
many,NA,TRBV28,TRBJ1-3,CASRLGTSSGNTIYF,TGTGCCAGCAGGCTCGGGACATCCTCTGGAAACACCATATATTTT
NA,TRBD1,TRBV27,TRBJ1-2,CASSFRGRNYGYTF,TGTGCCAGCAGTTTTAGGGGGCGTAACTATGGCTACACCTTC
NA,TRBD1,TRBV6-5,TRBJ1-2,CASSLGTGGYGYTF,TGTGCCAGCAGTTTGGGGACAGGCGGATATGGCTACACCTTC
NA,NA,TRBV10-3,TRBJ1-4,CAIRGRVGEKLFF,TGTGCCATCAGGGGCAGGGTAGGGGAAAAACTGTTTTTT
NA,TRBD2,TRBV24-1,TRBJ2-3,CATSLSGRSTDTQYF,TGTGCCACCAGTCTTAGCGGGAGAAGCACAGATACGCAGTATTTT
NA,NA,TRBV3-1/TRBV3-2,TRBJ2-1,CASSQDQKYNEQFF,TGTGCCAGCAGCCAAGACCAGAAATACAATGAGCAGTTCTTC
NA,NA,TRBV6-5,TRBJ1-2,CASNKQGYGYGYTF,TGTGCCAGCAATAAACAGGGATATGGCTATGGCTACACCTTC
NA,NA,TRBV7-3,TRBJ1-2,CASSSFQDLEGYTF,TGTGCCAGCAGCTCTTTCCAGGATCTCGAGGGCTACACCTTC
NA,NA,TRBV10-1,TRBJ1-5,CASSQQVDFNQPQHF,TGCGCCAGCAGCCAACAGGTAGACTTTAATCAGCCCCAGCATTTT
NA,NA,TRBV14,TRBJ1-5,CASSFTDQPQHF,TGTGCCAGCAGCTTTACTGATCAGCCCCAGCATTTT
NA,NA,TRBV28,TRBJ1-5,CATYSRDQPQHF,TGTGCCACCTATTCCCGGGATCAGCCCCAGCATTTT
NA,NA,TRBV18,TRBJ1-2,CASSPPSTNYGYTF,TGTGCCAGCTCACCTCCTAGCACGAACTATGGCTACACCTTC
NA,NA,TRBV7-9,TRBJ1-1,CASSLGASTEAFF,TGTGCCAGCAGCTTAGGGGCGAGTACTGAAGCTTTCTTT